The clone carrying this TCR beta chain was observed many times. This specimen belongs to a study of T cells after yellow fever vaccination. In germline, CDR1 is MNHEY, CDR2 SVGEGT. With V trimmed by 4 bases and J by 6 bases, 7 bases remained unmatched. The length of the CDR3 is 14 residues. Via MiXCR, TCRdb re-called the 5' RACE reads, giving one row per CDR3 protein. The sample yields some 69,000 distinct CDR3 sequences, approximately 5% seen once. This chain connects TRBV6-2 or TRBV6-3 to TRBJ2-5; TRBD1 aligns across 8 bases. This TCR derives from a man between 18 and 35 years old who received the YFV17D yellow fever vaccine. The specimen comprised CD4+ T cells sorted from PBMCs, sampled more than 13 days after the first yellow fever vaccination. The CDR3 DNA reads TGTGCCAGCAGTTCCATCGACAGGGGCAAGACCCAGTACTTC. Translating it yields CASSSIDRGKTQYF.